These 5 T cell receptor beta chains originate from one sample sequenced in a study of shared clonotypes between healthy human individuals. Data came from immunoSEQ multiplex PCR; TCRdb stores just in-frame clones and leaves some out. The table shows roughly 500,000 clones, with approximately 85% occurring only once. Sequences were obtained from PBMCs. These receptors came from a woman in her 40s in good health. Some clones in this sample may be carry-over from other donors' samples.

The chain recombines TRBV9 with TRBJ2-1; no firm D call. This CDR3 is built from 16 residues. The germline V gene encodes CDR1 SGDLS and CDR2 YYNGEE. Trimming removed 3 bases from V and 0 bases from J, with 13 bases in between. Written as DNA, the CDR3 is TGTGCCAGCAGCGCCGACGAGAATTACTCCTACAATGAGCAGTTCTTC. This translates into CASSADENYSYNEQFF.

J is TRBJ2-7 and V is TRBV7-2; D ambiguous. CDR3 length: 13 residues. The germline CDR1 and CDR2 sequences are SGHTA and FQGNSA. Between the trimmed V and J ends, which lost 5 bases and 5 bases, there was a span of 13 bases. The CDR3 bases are TGTGCCAGCAGCCCGGAGAGGTACGACGAGCAGTACTTC. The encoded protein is CASSPERYDEQYF.

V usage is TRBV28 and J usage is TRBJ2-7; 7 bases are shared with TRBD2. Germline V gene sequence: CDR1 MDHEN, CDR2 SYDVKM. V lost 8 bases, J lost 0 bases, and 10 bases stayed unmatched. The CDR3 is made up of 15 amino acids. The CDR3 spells CASFPQRGNSYEQYF. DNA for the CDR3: TGTGCCAGCTTCCCCCAGCGGGGAAACTCCTACGAGCAGTACTTC.

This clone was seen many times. In nucleotides, the CDR3 is TGTGCCAGCAGTGACGGGACAGGGGGGCGCAATCAGCCCCAGCATTTT. It yields the protein CASSDGTGGRNQPQHF. The rearrangement joins TRBV6-1 to TRBJ1-5, with 11 nucleotides matching TRBD1. The V segment lost 3 bases and the J segment 2 bases; nucleotides outside the gene matches: 3. There are 16 residues in the CDR3. In germline, CDR1 is MNHNS, CDR2 SASEGT.

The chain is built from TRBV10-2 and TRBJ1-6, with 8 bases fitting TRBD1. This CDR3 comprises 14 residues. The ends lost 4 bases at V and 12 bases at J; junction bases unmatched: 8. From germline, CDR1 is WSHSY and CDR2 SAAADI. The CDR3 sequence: CASSGERQGRPLHF. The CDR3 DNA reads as TGCGCCAGCAGTGGGGAGAGACAGGGGCGACCCCTCCACTTT.